This T cell receptor beta chain was captured by sequencing in a study of PD-1 blockade in classical Hodgkin lymphoma. At the level of the study: Nivolumab 3 mg/kg was given intravenously every 2 weeks. Regarding the study as a whole: By C4D1, CD4+ diversity increased significantly, especially in complete responders.

The time point: cycle 4 day 1 (C4D1), after more than five weeks of nivolumab. There was relapse after autologous stem cell transplantation in every patient, and there was variation in brentuximab vedotin exposure. About this clone itself: Its antigen is still unknown.

The protocol was immunoSEQ multiplex PCR, while the TCRdb copy is restricted to in-frame clones and leaves out a portion. This table has tens of thousands of clones, around 85% appearing once. Germline V gene data show CDR1 as LGHNT and CDR2 as FRNRAP. The CDR3 runs to 12 residues. The V gene lost 9 bases and the J gene lost 6 bases, with 12 bases spanning the gap. V gene TRBV12-5 combines with J gene TRBJ2-1; D is ambiguous. This TCR came from a human donor with classical Hodgkin lymphoma. The sequences come from peripheral blood mononuclear cells (PBMCs), collected before the fourth cycle of nivolumab. The CDR3: CASVRRGNEQFF. CDR3 nucleotides: TGTGCTAGCGTGAGGAGAGGCAATGAGCAGTTCTTC.